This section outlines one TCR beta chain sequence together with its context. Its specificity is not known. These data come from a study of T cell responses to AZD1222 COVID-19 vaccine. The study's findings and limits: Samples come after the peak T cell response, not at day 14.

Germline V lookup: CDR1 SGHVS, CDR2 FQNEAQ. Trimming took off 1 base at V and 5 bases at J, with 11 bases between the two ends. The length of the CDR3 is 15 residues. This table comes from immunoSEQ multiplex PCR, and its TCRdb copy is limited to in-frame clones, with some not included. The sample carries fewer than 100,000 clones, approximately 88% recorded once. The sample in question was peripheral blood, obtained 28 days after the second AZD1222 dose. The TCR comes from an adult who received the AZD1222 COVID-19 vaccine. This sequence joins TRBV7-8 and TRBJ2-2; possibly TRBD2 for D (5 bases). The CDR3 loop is CASSLGGRRTGELFF. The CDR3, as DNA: TGTGCCAGCAGCTTAGGGGGTAGGAGGACCGGGGAGCTGTTTTTT. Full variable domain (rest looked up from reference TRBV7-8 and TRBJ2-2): GAGVSQSPRYKVAKRGQDVALRCDPISGHVSLFWYQQALGQGPEFLTYFQNEAQLDKSGLPSDRFFAERPEGSVSTLKIQRTQQEDSAVYLCASSLGGRRTGELFFGEGSRLTVL.